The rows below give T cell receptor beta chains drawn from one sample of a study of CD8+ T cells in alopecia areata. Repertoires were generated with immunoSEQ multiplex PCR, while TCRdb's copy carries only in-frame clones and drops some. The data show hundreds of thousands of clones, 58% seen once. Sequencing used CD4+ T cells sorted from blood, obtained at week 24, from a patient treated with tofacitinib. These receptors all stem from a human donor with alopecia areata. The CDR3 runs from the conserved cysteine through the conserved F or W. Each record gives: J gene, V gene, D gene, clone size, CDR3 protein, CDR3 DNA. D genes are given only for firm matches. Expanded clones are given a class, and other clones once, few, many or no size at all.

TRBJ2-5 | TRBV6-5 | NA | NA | CASRKGRQETQYF | TGTGCCAGCAGAAAAGGGCGACAAGAGACCCAGTACTTC
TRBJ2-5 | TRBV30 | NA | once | CAWSVLGRETQYF | TGTGCCTGGAGTGTGTTAGGACGGGAGACCCAGTACTTC
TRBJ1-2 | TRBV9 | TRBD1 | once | CASSSRDSYGYTF | TGTGCCAGCAGCTCCCGGGACAGCTATGGCTACACCTTC
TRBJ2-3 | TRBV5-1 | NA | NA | CASSLDRVPTDTQYF | TGCGCCAGCAGCTTGGACAGGGTTCCCACAGATACGCAGTATTTT
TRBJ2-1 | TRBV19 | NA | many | CAGGDRDNEQFF | TGTGCCGGAGGAGACAGAGACAATGAGCAGTTCTTC
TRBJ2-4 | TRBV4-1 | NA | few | CASSQVNSAGSKNIQYF | TGCGCCAGCAGCCAAGTGAATTCGGCGGGGAGCAAAAACATTCAGTACTTC
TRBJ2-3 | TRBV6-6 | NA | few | CASSYRRVDTQYF | TGTGCCAGCAGTTACCGCAGGGTGGATACGCAGTATTTT
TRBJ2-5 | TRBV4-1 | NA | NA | CASSQGPAGTLLETQYF | TGCGCCAGCAGCCAAGGTCCGGCAGGGACGCTCCTGGAGACCCAGTACTTC
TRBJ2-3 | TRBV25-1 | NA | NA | CASSGSADTQYF | TGTGCCAGCAGTGGATCGGCAGATACGCAGTATTTT
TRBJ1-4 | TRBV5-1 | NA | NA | CASSLLGSINEKLFF | TGCGCCAGCAGCTTGTTGGGGAGCATCAATGAAAAACTGTTTTTT
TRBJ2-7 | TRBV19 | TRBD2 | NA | CASSMDLAGGDEQYF | TGTGCCAGTAGTATGGACCTTGCGGGGGGCGACGAGCAGTACTTC
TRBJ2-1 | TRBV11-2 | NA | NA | CASSLDPGAGLSSYNEQFF | TGTGCCAGCAGCTTAGATCCGGGAGCGGGCTTGAGCTCCTACAATGAGCAGTTCTTC
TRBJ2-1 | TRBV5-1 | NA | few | CASSLAGSSYNEQFF | TGCGCCAGCAGCTTGGCCGGTAGCTCCTACAATGAGCAGTTCTTC
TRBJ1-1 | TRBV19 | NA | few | CASSISRGRSAFF | TGTGCCAGTAGCATTTCTCGAGGGAGATCGGCTTTCTTT
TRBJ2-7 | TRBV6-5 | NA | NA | CASSSWGRVGYEQYF | TGTGCCAGCAGTTCTTGGGGACGGGTGGGCTACGAGCAGTACTTC
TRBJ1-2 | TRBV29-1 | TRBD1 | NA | CSVTGTGGFYGYTF | TGCAGCGTTACCGGGACAGGGGGGTTCTATGGCTACACCTTC
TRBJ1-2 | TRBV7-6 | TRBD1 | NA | CASSSGTAPNYGYTF | TGTGCCAGCAGCTCCGGGACAGCCCCAAACTATGGCTACACCTTC
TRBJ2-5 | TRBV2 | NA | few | CASSVLGGVSQYF | TGTGCCAGCAGTGTACTGGGGGGTGTGTCCCAGTACTTC
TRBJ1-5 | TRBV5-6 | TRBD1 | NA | CASSLGRGDSNQPQHF | TGTGCCAGCAGCTTAGGCAGGGGGGATAGCAATCAGCCCCAGCATTTT
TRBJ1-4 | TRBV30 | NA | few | CAWSVGEKLFF | TGTGCCTGGAGTGTAGGAGAAAAACTGTTTTTT
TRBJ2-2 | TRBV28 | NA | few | CASTRGTGELFF | TGTGCCAGCACTAGGGGCACCGGGGAGCTGTTTTTT
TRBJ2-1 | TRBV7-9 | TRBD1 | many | CASTGQGSNEQFF | TGTGCCAGCACCGGACAGGGTAGCAATGAGCAGTTCTTC
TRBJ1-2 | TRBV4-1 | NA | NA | CASSPDPDQNGYTF | TGCGCCAGCAGCCCTGATCCGGATCAGAATGGCTACACCTTC
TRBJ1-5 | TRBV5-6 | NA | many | CASSLMVGGQPQHF | TGTGCCAGCAGCTTGATGGTGGGGGGTCAGCCCCAGCATTTT
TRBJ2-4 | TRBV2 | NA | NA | CATSGPPNIQYF | TGTGCCACCTCCGGGCCCCCGAACATTCAGTACTTC
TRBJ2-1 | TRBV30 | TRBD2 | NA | CAWSVRLAWGEQFF | TGTGCCTGGAGTGTACGACTAGCGTGGGGTGAGCAGTTCTTC
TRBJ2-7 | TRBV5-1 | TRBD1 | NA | CASSLTGEQGEQYF | TGCGCCAGCAGCTTAACAGGGGAGCAAGGCGAGCAGTACTTC
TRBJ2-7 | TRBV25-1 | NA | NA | CASSDPGGHEQYF | TGTGCCAGCAGTGATCCTGGGGGACACGAGCAGTACTTC
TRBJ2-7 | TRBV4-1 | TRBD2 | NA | CASSQAHTSGGSYEQYF | TGCGCCAGCAGCCAAGCCCACACTAGCGGGGGCTCCTACGAGCAGTACTTC
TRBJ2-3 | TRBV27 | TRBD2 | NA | CASTVSGGLSTDTQYF | TGTGCCAGCACCGTTAGCGGGGGTCTTAGCACAGATACGCAGTATTTT
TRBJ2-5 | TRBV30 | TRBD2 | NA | CAWSALSGGARETQYF | TGTGCCTGGAGTGCCCTTAGCGGGGGGGCCCGAGAGACCCAGTACTTC
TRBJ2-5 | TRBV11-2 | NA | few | CASSLGFLGETQYF | TGTGCCAGCAGCTTAGGGTTCCTTGGGGAGACCCAGTACTTC
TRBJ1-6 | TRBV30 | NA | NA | CAWSVREGIGSPLHF | TGTGCCTGGAGTGTACGGGAGGGAATCGGTTCACCCCTCCACTTT
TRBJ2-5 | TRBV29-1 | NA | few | CSVVGRMVETQYF | TGCAGCGTTGTCGGCAGGATGGTGGAGACCCAGTACTTC
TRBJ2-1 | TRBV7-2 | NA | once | CASSLASYLEQFF | TGTGCCAGCAGCTTAGCGTCGTACCTAGAGCAGTTCTTC
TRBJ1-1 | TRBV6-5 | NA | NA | CASRDSTLNTEAFF | TGTGCCAGCAGGGACAGCACCTTGAACACTGAAGCTTTCTTT
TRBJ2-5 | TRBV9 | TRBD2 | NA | CASSVDSSDRGVLYF | TGTGCCAGCAGCGTAGATTCGAGCGATCGGGGGGTCCTTTACTTC
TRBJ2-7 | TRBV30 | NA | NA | CAWCGPAKTSSYEQYF | TGTGCCTGGTGTGGACCGGCCAAAACCAGTTCCTACGAGCAGTACTTC
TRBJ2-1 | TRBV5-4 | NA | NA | CASSWDFSSYNEQFF | TGTGCCAGCAGCTGGGACTTCAGCTCCTACAATGAGCAGTTCTTC
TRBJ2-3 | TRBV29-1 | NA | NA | CSVAPLGTDTQYF | TGCAGCGTTGCGCCTTTGGGCACAGATACGCAGTATTTT
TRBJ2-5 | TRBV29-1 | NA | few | CSVYPEQETQYF | TGCAGCGTTTATCCGGAGCAAGAGACCCAGTACTTC
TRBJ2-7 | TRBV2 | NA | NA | CASRRPTGGLAYEQYF | TGTGCCAGCAGACGTCCGACGGGGGGCCTTGCCTACGAGCAGTACTTC
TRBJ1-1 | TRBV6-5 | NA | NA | CASSRAQRNTEAFF | TGTGCCAGCAGTAGGGCGCAGAGGAACACTGAAGCTTTCTTT
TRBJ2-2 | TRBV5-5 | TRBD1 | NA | CASSLQGITGELFF | TGTGCCAGCAGCTTACAGGGGATCACCGGGGAGCTGTTTTTT
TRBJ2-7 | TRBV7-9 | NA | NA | CASSLGQNYEQYF | TGTGCCAGCAGTCTCGGACAAAACTACGAGCAGTACTTC
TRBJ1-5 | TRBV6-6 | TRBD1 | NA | CASSLQGSNQPQHF | TGTGCCAGCAGTTTACAGGGGAGCAATCAGCCCCAGCATTTT
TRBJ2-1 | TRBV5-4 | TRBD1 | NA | CASSEPGQVAYNEQFF | TGTGCCAGCAGCGAACCAGGACAGGTGGCCTACAATGAGCAGTTCTTC
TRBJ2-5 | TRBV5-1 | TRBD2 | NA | CASSLGGGGRETQYF | TGCGCCAGCAGCCTAGGAGGCGGGGGACGGGAGACCCAGTACTTC
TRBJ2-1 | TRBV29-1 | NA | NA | CSVEAGKLYNEQFF | TGCAGCGTTGAGGCAGGCAAACTCTACAATGAGCAGTTCTTC